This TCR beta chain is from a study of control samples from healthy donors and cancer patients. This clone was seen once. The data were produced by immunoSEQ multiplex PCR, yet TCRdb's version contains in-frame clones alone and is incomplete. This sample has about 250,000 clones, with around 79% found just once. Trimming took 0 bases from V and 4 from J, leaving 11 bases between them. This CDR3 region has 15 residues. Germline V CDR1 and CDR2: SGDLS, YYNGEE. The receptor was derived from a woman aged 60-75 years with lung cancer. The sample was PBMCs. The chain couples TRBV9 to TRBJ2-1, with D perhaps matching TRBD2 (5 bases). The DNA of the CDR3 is TGTGCCAGCAGCGTAGCCCCAGCGGTTTACAATGAGCAGTTCTTC. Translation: CASSVAPAVYNEQFF.